This TCR beta chain came from a study of response to subunit inactivated influenza vaccine. Study-wide points: It was the authors' suggestion that each seasonal influenza vaccination recruits few new T cells.

TCRdb passed the RT-PCR reads through MiXCR, listing each CDR3 protein once. The sample consists of about 500,000 distinct CDR3 sequences, 16% of them appearing once. With regard to this clonotype: Antigen specificity is unknown.

The CDR3 is 16 residues long. V lost 0 bases and J lost 0; bases outside the gene matches: 6. Germline V lookup: CDR1 SGHRS, CDR2 YFSETQ. The chain carries TRBV5-1 and TRBJ2-7; TRBD1 aligns across 7 bases. The sequencing here drew on CD4+ T cells sorted from PBMCs, taken roughly 24 months after vaccination. This clonotype was obtained from a man in his fifties or sixties who received an inactivated influenza vaccine. The CDR3 bases are TGCGCCAGCAGCTTGGGACCAGGGGGTCGCTCCTACGAGCAGTACTTC. Residues: CASSLGPGGRSYEQYF.